This T cell receptor beta chain was sequenced during a study of shared clonotypes between healthy human individuals. From CD4+ cells came CD45RA+ naive and CD45RA-negative memory subsets. Clones were sequenced by immunoSEQ multiplex PCR, and TCRdb holds only the in-frame ones, with some missing. Of roughly 2.2 million clones in the sample, 85% to 95% are singletons; the top ten hold approximately 0.39%. A single count supports this clone. Its target is not known. The study's findings and limits: Tissues were not sampled, only blood, and their repertoires likely differ. About 5% was the fraction of naive CD4 clonotypes found shared across several donors. Represented genetic and exposure-history diversity was restricted by having few donors.

Source material: naive CD4+ T cells from PBMCs. Subset defined: CD45RA+ positively selected. This clonotype was obtained from a man aged 18 to 35 in good health. Some clones in this sample may be carry-over from other donors' samples.

The CDR3 spells CAISSLRTGGDGYGYTF. CDR3 DNA: TGTGCCATCAGTAGTTTAAGGACAGGGGGCGATGGCTATGGCTACACCTTC. The chain joins TRBV10-3 to TRBJ1-2; 11 nucleotides match TRBD1. V shed 5 bases and J 4 bases; nucleotides not matched to a gene: 12. The CDR3 is 17 residues long. The V gene's germline CDR1 is ENHRY and CDR2 SYGVKD.